Below are 3 T cell receptor beta chains sequenced from a single sample in a study of T cells in Graves' hyperthyroidism and ophthalmopathy. RNA transcripts gave rise to amplified TCR beta CDR3 regions. HTBI primers were the set used in a first-round RT-PCR of the TCR CDR3. TCRdb ran MiXCR on the multiplex PCR reads and lists one entry per CDR3 protein. This table holds 350,000 to 400,000 distinct CDR3 sequences, about 19% found once. Input material: blood. The receptors shown here come from a woman between 18 and 29 years old with Graves' hyperthyroidism.

This clonotype came up many times. V is TRBV2 and J is TRBJ1-5, with D perhaps matching TRBD1 (5 bases). The CDR3 contains 13 residues. Germline CDR1 SNHLY, CDR2 FYNNEI. The V end was cut by 8 bases, the J end by 4 bases, with 12 bases between. The CDR3 sequence: CASEAGANQPQHF. DNA for the CDR3: TGTGCCAGCGAAGCTGGGGCTAATCAGCCCCAGCATTTT.

This sequence joins TRBV28 and TRBJ2-5, with 8 bases identical to TRBD2. The length of the CDR3 is 16 residues. Germline V gives CDR1 MDHEN, CDR2 SYDVKM. V shed 3 bases, J shed 5 bases, and the junction held 11 bases outside the gene matches. Here the CDR3 reads CASSFLREAGWETQYF. CDR3 nucleotides: TGTGCCAGCAGTTTTCTGCGGGAGGCGGGGTGGGAGACCCAGTACTTC.

This clonotype showed up just a few times. The CDR3 bases are TGCGCCAGCAGCTCCAGGCGGGGAGAGACCCAGTACTTC. It is translated as CASSSRRGETQYF. The chain links TRBV5-1 to TRBJ2-5; D perhaps matches TRBD2 (6 bases). CDR3 length equals 13 residues. CDR1 and CDR2 from the germline V gene are SGHRS and YFSETQ. Between the trimmed V and J ends, which lost 3 bases and 4 bases, there was a span of 10 bases.